The clone carrying this T cell receptor beta chain was seen only a few times. What it binds is not known. Researchers ran the PCR with 60 Vbeta and 13 Jbeta primers. Clones were sequenced by immunoSEQ multiplex PCR, and TCRdb holds only the in-frame ones, with some missing. The sample includes approximately 150,000 clones, roughly two thirds of them seen just once. There are 14 residues in the CDR3. V trimming: 7 bases; J trimming: 7 bases; junction bases outside the gene matches: 7. Germline lookup yields CDR1 SNHLY and CDR2 FYNNEI. This entry is derived from a study of cytomegalovirus exposure and HLA in healthy donors. Study-wide findings and caveats: Follow-up analysis seemed to connect common viral pathogens with several of the most significant clusters identified. An analysis was carried out later, and it reportedly showed fewer N-insertions in an Asian-associated ancestry cluster than the roughly 670-donor mean. Per a later analysis, 18,000 or so TCR beta sequences showed association with HLA alleles at 0.05 false discovery rate.

V usage is TRBV2 and J usage is TRBJ2-2; TRBD2 matches at 9 bases. Input material: PBMCs. This sequence originates from a male donor in good health and CMV-seronegative. As DNA, the CDR3 is TGTGCCAGCAACCCTAGCGGGACGCGCGGGGAGCTGTTTTTT. Encoded protein: CASNPSGTRGELFF.